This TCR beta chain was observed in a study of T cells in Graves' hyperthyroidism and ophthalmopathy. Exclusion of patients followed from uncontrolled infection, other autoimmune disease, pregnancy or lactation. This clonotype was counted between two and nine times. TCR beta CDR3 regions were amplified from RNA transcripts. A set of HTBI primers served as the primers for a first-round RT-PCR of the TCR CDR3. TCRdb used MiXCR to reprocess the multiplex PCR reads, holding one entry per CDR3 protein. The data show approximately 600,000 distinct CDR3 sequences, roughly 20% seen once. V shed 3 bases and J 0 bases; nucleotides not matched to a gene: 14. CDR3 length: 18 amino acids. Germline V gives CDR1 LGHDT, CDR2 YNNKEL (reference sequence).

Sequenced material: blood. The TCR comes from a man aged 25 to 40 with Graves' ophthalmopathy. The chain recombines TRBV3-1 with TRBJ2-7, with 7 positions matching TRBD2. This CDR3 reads CASSQAPRGGRSSYEQYF. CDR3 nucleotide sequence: TGTGCCAGCAGCCAGGCCCCCCGGGGCGGGAGAAGCTCCTACGAGCAGTACTTC.